These T cell receptor beta chains were read from a single sample in a study of blood T cell repertoires in COVID-19. The assay was immunoSEQ multiplex PCR, and TCRdb's table has in-frame clones only and misses some. The sample has about 140,000 clones; about 75% are singletons. Source material: PBMCs or T cells enriched from blood (not recorded which). The receptors shown here come from a woman between 45 and 65 years old who had recovered from COVID-19. The CDR3 runs from the conserved cysteine through the conserved F or W. The order of the fields is J gene, clone size, D gene, V gene, CDR3 protein, CDR3 DNA. The D gene is left open where the match is weak. A clone size is listed for some rows: how often the clone was seen (once, few, many), or a class if it is expanded.

TRBJ2-6	.	.	TRBV19	CASSNGGYGANVLTF	TGTGCCAGTAGTAATGGCGGGTATGGGGCCAACGTCCTGACTTTC
TRBJ2-3	.	TRBD1	TRBV2	CASKGQGARDTQYF	TGTGCCAGCAAAGGACAGGGGGCTCGGGATACGCAGTATTTT
TRBJ2-7	.	.	TRBV18	CASSQGGGANEQYF	TGTGCCAGCTCCCAGGGTGGGGGGGCCAACGAGCAGTACTTC
TRBJ2-1	.	.	TRBV5-1	CASSWGLARSYNEQFF	TGCGCCAGCAGCTGGGGACTCGCGCGCTCCTACAATGAGCAGTTCTTC
TRBJ2-5	.	TRBD1	TRBV30	CAWSKTGPQETQYF	TGTGCCTGGAGTAAGACAGGGCCACAAGAGACCCAGTACTTC
TRBJ2-2	.	.	TRBV9	CASSVEAPGELFF	TGTGCCAGCAGCGTAGAAGCGCCCGGGGAGCTGTTTTTT
TRBJ2-7	.	TRBD2	TRBV19	CASSTGTSGILNYEQYF	TGTGCCAGTAGTACCGGGACTAGCGGGATCTTGAACTACGAGCAGTACTTC
TRBJ2-5	.	.	TRBV2	CASSELPRGETQYF	TGTGCCAGCAGTGAACTCCCTAGGGGAGAGACCCAGTACTTC
TRBJ2-7	.	TRBD2	TRBV5-1	CASSDLAGEKQYF	TGCGCCAGCAGCGATCTAGCGGGAGAAAAGCAGTACTTC
TRBJ2-5	few	.	TRBV4-2	CASSQVGLETQYF	TGTGCCAGCAGCCAAGTGGGACTGGAGACCCAGTACTTC
TRBJ2-2	.	TRBD2	TRBV2	CASSGTSGVGTGELFF	TGTGCCAGCAGTGGAACTAGCGGGGTGGGGACCGGGGAGCTGTTTTTT
TRBJ1-4	.	TRBD1	TRBV19	CASSSTGGPTTNEKLFF	TGTGCCAGTAGTTCGACAGGGGGCCCTACAACTAATGAAAAACTGTTTTTT
TRBJ1-2	.	TRBD1	TRBV6-5	CASSWTGGSGYTF	TGTGCCAGCAGCTGGACAGGGGGCTCTGGCTACACCTTC
TRBJ1-1	.	.	TRBV7-3	CASSPDPGTEAFF	TGTGCCAGCAGCCCTGACCCGGGGACTGAAGCTTTCTTT
TRBJ1-3	.	TRBD1	TRBV2	CASSSTDRGTGNTIYF	TGTGCCAGCAGTTCCACCGACAGGGGAACTGGAAACACCATATATTTT
TRBJ2-5	.	TRBD2	TRBV5-1	CASSGTKARETQYF	TGCGCCAGCAGCGGGACTAAGGCGCGAGAGACCCAGTACTTC
TRBJ1-5	.	.	TRBV11-2	CASSPPTGNSNQPQHF	TGTGCCAGCAGCCCCCCGACAGGTAATAGCAATCAGCCCCAGCATTTT
TRBJ1-2	.	.	TRBV19	CASNNRVNYGYTF	TGTGCCAGTAACAACAGGGTTAACTATGGCTACACCTTC
TRBJ2-1	.	TRBD1	TRBV11-2	CASSLIVGDRGFF	TGTGCCAGCAGCTTAATTGTGGGAGACAGGGGGTTCTTC
TRBJ2-3	once	TRBD1	TRBV18	CASSPPSRGNTDTQYF	TGTGCCAGCTCACCACCTTCCAGGGGGAACACAGATACGCAGTATTTT
TRBJ2-7	.	TRBD1	TRBV5-4	CASSLGGGQGSYEQYF	TGTGCCAGCAGCTTGGGTGGTGGACAGGGATCCTACGAGCAGTACTTC
TRBJ1-1	few	.	TRBV20-1	CSAWLRGAFF	TGCAGTGCTTGGCTTAGAGGAGCTTTCTTT
TRBJ2-2	.	.	TRBV30	CAWSRALNTGELFF	TGTGCCTGGAGCCGCGCCCTGAACACCGGGGAGCTGTTTTTT
TRBJ2-1	.	.	TRBV11-3	CASSLGQGLYNEQFF	TGTGCCAGCAGCTTAGGTCAGGGACTCTACAATGAGCAGTTCTTC
TRBJ1-6	.	TRBD1	TRBV3-1/TRBV3-2	CASSQVRYTGGSPLHF	TGTGCCAGCAGCCAAGTAAGGTATACAGGGGGTTCACCCCTCCACTTT
TRBJ1-6	.	.	TRBV28	CASSRAGSSYNSPLHF	TGTGCCAGCAGTCGCGCGGGGAGCTCCTATAATTCACCCCTCCACTTT
TRBJ2-5	.	.	TRBV9	CASSVASRETQYF	TGTGCCAGCAGCGTAGCTTCCCGAGAGACCCAGTACTTC
TRBJ1-5	.	TRBD1	TRBV18	CASSPDRDGKQPQHF	TGTGCCAGCTCCCCCGACAGGGACGGAAAGCAGCCCCAGCATTTT
TRBJ2-1	.	TRBD2	TRBV4-2	CASSQDRGTSDMRAYNEQFF	TGTGCCAGCAGCCAAGATCGCGGGACTAGCGACATGAGGGCCTACAATGAGCAGTTCTTC
TRBJ1-5	.	TRBD1	TRBV4-1	CASSPQGFDQPQHF	TGCGCCAGCAGCCCACAGGGGTTCGATCAGCCCCAGCATTTT
TRBJ1-1	.	.	TRBV23-1	CASSQSRVGNTEAFF	TGCGCCAGCAGTCAATCGAGGGTAGGGAACACTGAAGCTTTCTTT
TRBJ1-2	.	.	TRBV30	CAWSSEGANYGYTF	TGTGCCTGGAGTAGTGAGGGAGCTAACTATGGCTACACCTTC
TRBJ2-5	.	TRBD2	TRBV7-9	CASSLTGGTQETQYF	TGTGCCAGCAGCTTAACGGGGGGAACGCAAGAGACCCAGTACTTC
TRBJ1-1	.	.	TRBV19	CASSAGRLNTEAFF	TGTGCCAGTAGTGCGGGACGGTTGAACACTGAAGCTTTCTTT
TRBJ2-3	.	.	TRBV2	CASSVGPNTQYF	TGTGCCAGCAGTGTGGGCCCAAATACGCAGTATTTT